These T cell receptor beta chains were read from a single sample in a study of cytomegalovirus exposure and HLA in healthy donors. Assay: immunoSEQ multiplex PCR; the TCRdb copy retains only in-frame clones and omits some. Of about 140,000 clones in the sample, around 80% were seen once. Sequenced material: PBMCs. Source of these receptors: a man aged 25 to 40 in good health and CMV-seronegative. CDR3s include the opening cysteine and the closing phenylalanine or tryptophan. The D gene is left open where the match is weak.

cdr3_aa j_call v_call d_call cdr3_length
CASWRTSGKYEQYF TRBJ2-7 TRBV27 TRBD2 14
CAWSAKDRVYGYTF TRBJ1-2 TRBV30 TRBD1 14
CASSTRHSGNTIYF TRBJ1-3 TRBV28 - 14
CASSLMGQVSYNEQFF TRBJ2-1 TRBV7-8 TRBD1 16
CASSSLAGVSTDTQYF TRBJ2-3 TRBV5-4 TRBD2 16
CASSWGNSGRRGWDYEQYF TRBJ2-7 TRBV5-1 TRBD2 19
CASSLAGQINQPQNF TRBJ1-5 TRBV5-5 - 15
CASSLRETQYF TRBJ2-5 TRBV5-4 - 11
CASSTRDRTINSPLHF TRBJ1-6 TRBV5-1 TRBD1 16
CASLKGTSGNTDTQYF TRBJ2-3 TRBV7-9 TRBD2 16
CASLIAGTGGVYTF TRBJ1-2 TRBV28 TRBD1 14
CASSEVGLAGWVGEEQYF TRBJ2-7 TRBV6-1 TRBD2 18
CASSLRSGRGTEAFF TRBJ1-1 TRBV5-1 - 15
CASSYSGDRGTGELFF TRBJ2-2 TRBV6-6 TRBD1 16
CASSQSRVTSGSYEQYF TRBJ2-7 TRBV4-1 TRBD2 17
CASRYEGYNEQFF TRBJ2-1 TRBV25-1 - 13
CASSESAGTGANVLTF TRBJ2-6 TRBV10-1 - 16
CASSPGAAGGLYEQYF TRBJ2-7 TRBV28 TRBD2 16
CASSFLAGPLDF TRBJ2-7 TRBV6-5 TRBD2 12
CASSLASVQETQYF TRBJ2-5 TRBV7-9 - 14
CASRPRDRAGPYYGYTF TRBJ1-2 TRBV19 TRBD1 17
CASSLDGTLNTEAFF TRBJ1-1 TRBV11-3 - 15
CASSQDADQPQHF TRBJ1-5 TRBV4-2 - 13
CASSSVGRGKNTEAFF TRBJ1-1 TRBV6-6 - 16
CASSTGKGETQYF TRBJ2-5 TRBV10-1 - 13
CASSRRGWDTEAFF TRBJ1-1 TRBV14 - 14
CASKLHWDSTEAFF TRBJ1-1 TRBV7-7 TRBD1 14
CASSAGLAGANEQFF TRBJ2-1 TRBV19 TRBD2 15
CASSLSVRGGNTIYF TRBJ1-3 TRBV28 - 15
CASSLNLGRDYNEQFF TRBJ2-1 TRBV10-2 - 16
CASSLGSGKKVEQFF TRBJ2-1 TRBV7-3 TRBD2 15
CASSQGRGPYSNQPQHF TRBJ1-5 TRBV4-1 - 17
CASSSPGTGSSGANVLTF TRBJ2-6 TRBV27 TRBD1 18
CASSGLAGGGQETQYF TRBJ2-5 TRBV10-2 TRBD2 16
CASSTGQIPNQPQHF TRBJ1-5 TRBV5-6 TRBD1 15
CASSSYRGSFYEQYF TRBJ2-7 TRBV7-8 TRBD1 15
CSVEGGLAGEREQYF TRBJ2-7 TRBV29-1 TRBD2 15
CASSFVGGDYEQYF TRBJ2-7 TRBV27 TRBD2 14
CASSQFRGGGQPQHF TRBJ1-5 TRBV23-1 TRBD1 15
CASSYGQLNEKLFF TRBJ1-4 TRBV6-5 - 14
CAGLQILYGYTF TRBJ1-2 TRBV5-1 - 12
CASMGGGAWTGELFF TRBJ2-2 TRBV10-2 TRBD2 15
CASSMRPGTANTEAFF TRBJ1-1 TRBV19 TRBD1 16
CASRESVGTQYF TRBJ2-3 TRBV25-1 - 12
CASTPDYQRIFYEQYF TRBJ2-7 TRBV6-4 - 16
CASSRRRGTGDSYEQYF TRBJ2-7 TRBV4-1 - 17
CASSLDRGRETQYF TRBJ2-5 TRBV11-2 TRBD1 14
CASRQGRNTEAFF TRBJ1-1 TRBV27 TRBD1 13
CASSPGTGTSGQETQYF TRBJ2-5 TRBV7-7 TRBD2 17
CASSWGLAGLNEQFF TRBJ2-1 TRBV6-5 TRBD2 15
CASSPRTGHYEQYF TRBJ2-7 TRBV4-1 TRBD1 14
CASSLQGFRDNSPLHF TRBJ1-6 TRBV2 - 16
CASSLGGRQGANEQYF TRBJ2-7 TRBV5-1 TRBD1 16
CASSYNIQETQYF TRBJ2-5 TRBV5-1 - 13